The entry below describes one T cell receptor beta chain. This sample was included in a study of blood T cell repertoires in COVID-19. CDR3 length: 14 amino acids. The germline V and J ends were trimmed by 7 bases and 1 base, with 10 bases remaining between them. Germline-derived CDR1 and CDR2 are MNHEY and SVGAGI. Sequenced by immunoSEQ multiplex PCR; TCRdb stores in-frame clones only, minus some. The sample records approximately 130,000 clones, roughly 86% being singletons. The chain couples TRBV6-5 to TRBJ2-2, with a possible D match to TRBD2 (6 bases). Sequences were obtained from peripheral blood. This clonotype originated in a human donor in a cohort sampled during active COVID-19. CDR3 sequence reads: CASIRGMNTGELFF. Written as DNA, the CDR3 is TGTGCCAGCATTCGGGGGATGAACACCGGGGAGCTGTTTTTT.